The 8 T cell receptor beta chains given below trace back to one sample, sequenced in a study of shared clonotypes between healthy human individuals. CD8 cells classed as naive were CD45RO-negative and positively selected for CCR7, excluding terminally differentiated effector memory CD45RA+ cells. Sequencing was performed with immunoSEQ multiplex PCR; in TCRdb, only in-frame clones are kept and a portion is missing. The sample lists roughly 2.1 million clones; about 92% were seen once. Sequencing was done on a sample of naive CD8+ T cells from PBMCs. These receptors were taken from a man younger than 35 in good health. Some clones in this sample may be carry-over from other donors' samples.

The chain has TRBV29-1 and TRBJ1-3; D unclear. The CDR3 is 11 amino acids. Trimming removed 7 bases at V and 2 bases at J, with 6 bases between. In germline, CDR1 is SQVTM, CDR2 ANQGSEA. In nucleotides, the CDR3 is TGCAGCGCCGACGCTGGAAACACCATATATTTT. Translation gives CSADAGNTIYF.

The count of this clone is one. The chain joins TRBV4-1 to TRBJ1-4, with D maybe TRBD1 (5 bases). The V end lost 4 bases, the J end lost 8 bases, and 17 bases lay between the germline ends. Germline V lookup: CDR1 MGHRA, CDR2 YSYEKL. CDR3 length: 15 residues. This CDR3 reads CASSPRWGDMEKLFF. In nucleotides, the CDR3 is TGCGCCAGCAGCCCTCGGTGGGGGGATATGGAAAAACTGTTTTTT.

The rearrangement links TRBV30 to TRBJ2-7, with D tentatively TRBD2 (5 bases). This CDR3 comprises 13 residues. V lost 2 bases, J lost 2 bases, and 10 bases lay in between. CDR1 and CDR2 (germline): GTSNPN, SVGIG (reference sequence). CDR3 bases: TGTGCCTGGAGTCCTACACTAGCCTACGAGCAGTACTTC. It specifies CAWSPTLAYEQYF. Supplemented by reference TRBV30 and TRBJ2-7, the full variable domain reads SQTIHQWPATLVQPVGSPLSLECTVEGTSNPNLYWYRQAAGRGLQLLFYSVGIGQISSEVPQNLSASRPQDRQFILSSKKLLLSDSGFYLCAWSPTLAYEQYFGPGTRLTVT.

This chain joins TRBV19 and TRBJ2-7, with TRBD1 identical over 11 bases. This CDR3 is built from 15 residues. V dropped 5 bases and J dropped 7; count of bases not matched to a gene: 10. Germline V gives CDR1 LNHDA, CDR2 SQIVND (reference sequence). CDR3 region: CASSPRDRGAFEQYF. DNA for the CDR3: TGTGCCAGTAGTCCCCGGGACAGGGGGGCCTTTGAGCAGTACTTC.

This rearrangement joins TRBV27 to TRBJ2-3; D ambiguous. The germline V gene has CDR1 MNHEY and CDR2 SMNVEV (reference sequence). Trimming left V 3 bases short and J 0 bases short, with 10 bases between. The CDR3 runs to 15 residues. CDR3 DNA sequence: TGTGCCAGCAGTTTGACGCGAACTAGCACAGATACGCAGTATTTT. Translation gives CASSLTRTSTDTQYF.

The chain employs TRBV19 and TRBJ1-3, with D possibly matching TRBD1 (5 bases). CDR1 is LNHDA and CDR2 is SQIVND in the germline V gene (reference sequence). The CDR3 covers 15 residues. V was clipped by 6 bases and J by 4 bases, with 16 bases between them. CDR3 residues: CASSPEGTYGNTIYF. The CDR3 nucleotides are TGTGCCAGTAGCCCTGAGGGGACGTACGGAAACACCATATATTTT.

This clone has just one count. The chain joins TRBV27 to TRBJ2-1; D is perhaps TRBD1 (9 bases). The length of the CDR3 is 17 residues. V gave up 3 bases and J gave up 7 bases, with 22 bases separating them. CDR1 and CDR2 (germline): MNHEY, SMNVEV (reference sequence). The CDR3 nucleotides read TGTGCCAGCAGTTTCTTAGCGGGACAGGGCTTAGGGAATGAGCAGTTCTTC. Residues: CASSFLAGQGLGNEQFF.

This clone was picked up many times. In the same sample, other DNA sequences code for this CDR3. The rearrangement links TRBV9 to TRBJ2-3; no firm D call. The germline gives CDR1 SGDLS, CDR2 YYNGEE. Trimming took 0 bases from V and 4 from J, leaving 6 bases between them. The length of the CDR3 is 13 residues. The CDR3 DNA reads TGTGCCAGCAGCGTAGGCTCTCCAGATACGCAGTATTTT. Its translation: CASSVGSPDTQYF. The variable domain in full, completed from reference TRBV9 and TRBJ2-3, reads DSGVTQTPKHLITATGQRVTLRCSPRSGDLSVYWYQQSLDQGLQFLIQYYNGEERAKGNILERFSAQQFPDLHSELNLSSLELGDSALYFCASSVGSPDTQYFGPGTRLTVL.